This passage covers 10 T cell receptor beta chains from one sample sequenced in a study of T-cell memory formation after mild COVID-19. From the 5' RACE reads, TCRdb called clonotypes with MiXCR, one entry per CDR3 protein. The table records just under 550,000 distinct CDR3 sequences, just over 20% of them present only once. Source material: PBMCs or a T cell subset sorted from them (not recorded which). All receptors derive from an adult woman who had mild COVID-19 (a few samples of this study predate the infection). Cell type and time point are not known.

This chain links TRBV27 with TRBJ2-7; 7 bases align to TRBD1. Germline values: CDR1 MNHEY, CDR2 SMNVEV (reference sequence). CDR3 length equals 15 residues. Trimming cost V 5 bases and J 3 bases; bases outside gene matches: 10. For the CDR3, the DNA is TGTGCCAGCAGTCAAAGGGGGCGCGGTGGCTACGAGCAGTACTTC. Its translation is CASSQRGRGGYEQYF.

This clonotype was seen a handful of times. The gene calls are TRBV12-3 or TRBV12-4 and TRBJ2-1, with 9 bases matching TRBD2. The CDR3 is made up of 14 amino acids. V was pared by 8 bases and J by 8 bases, with 10 bases of the junction left unmatched. CDR3 amino acids: CASAAGTSRDEQFF. CDR3 bases: TGTGCCAGCGCAGCCGGGACTAGCCGGGATGAGCAGTTCTTC.

In nucleotides, the CDR3 is TGTGCCATCAGTGAGGGGGGAGCCCTGACAGGGAAAAACTCCTACAATGAGCAGTTCTTC. Protein product: CAISEGGALTGKNSYNEQFF. The genes are TRBV10-3 and TRBJ2-1, with 7 bases lining up with TRBD1. The CDR3 length is 20 residues. The V and J ends lost 2 bases and 0 bases, in that order; junction bases with no gene match: 16. Germline CDR1 is ENHRY and CDR2 is SYGVKD.

This clonotype was seen a few times. The V call is TRBV20-1, the J call TRBJ1-3; no clear D. The germline V and J ends were trimmed by 6 bases and 1 base, with 7 bases remaining between them. The CDR3 covers 12 residues. Germline CDR1 DFQATT, CDR2 SNEGSKA (reference sequence). The CDR3 here is CSASISGNTIYF. The CDR3 nucleotides read TGCAGTGCGAGCATTTCTGGAAACACCATATATTTT.

The chain employs TRBV7-2 and TRBJ2-5; D possibly corresponds to TRBD2 (6 bases). The CDR3 length is 17 residues. Germline-derived CDR1 and CDR2 are SGHTA and FQGNSA. V was clipped by 0 bases and J by 2 bases, with 16 bases between them. The CDR3 region is CASSLARRGTPQETQYF. In DNA, the CDR3 is TGTGCCAGCAGCTTAGCGCGAAGAGGGACTCCGCAAGAGACCCAGTACTTC.

This clonotype was counted a few times. This chain uses TRBV4-3 with TRBJ2-5; 10 bases align to TRBD2. The CDR3 is 15 amino acids. J gave up 5 bases and V 1 base, and 4 bases lay outside the gene matches. From germline, CDR1 is LGHNA and CDR2 YSLEER. Written as DNA, the CDR3 is TGCGCCAGCAGCCAAGGGGGACTAGCGACGGAGACCCAGTACTTC. Protein: CASSQGGLATETQYF.

This clonotype was counted a few times. The CDR3 DNA is TGTGCCAGCAGCCCTCAGGGACAGGGAGGGTGGGGGCAGTACTTC. Amino acid sequence: CASSPQGQGGWGQYF. This chain links TRBV3-1 with TRBJ2-7; 9 bases fit TRBD1. The length of the CDR3 is 15 residues. Trimming took 4 bases from V and 9 from J; bases not matched to a gene: 13. The V gene's germline CDR1 is LGHDT and CDR2 YNNKEL (reference sequence).

J is TRBJ1-1 and V is TRBV4-1; maybe TRBD1 (5 bases). Trimming shortened V by 0 bases and J by 0 bases, and 8 bases separated the two germline ends. Germline CDR1 reads MGHRA; CDR2 reads YSYEKL. This CDR3 region has 15 residues. This chain's CDR3 is CASSQERQLNTEAFF. In DNA form, the CDR3 reads TGCGCCAGCAGCCAAGAACGACAGCTGAACACTGAAGCTTTCTTT.

The chain uses TRBV3-1 and TRBJ1-2; D is unclear. The CDR3 consists of 15 residues. Trimming removed 1 base from V and 4 bases from J, with 13 bases in between. Germline V gene lookup returns CDR1 LGHDT and CDR2 YNNKEL (reference sequence). CDR3 amino acids: CASSQGDTDPYGYTF. CDR3 DNA sequence: TGTGCCAGCAGCCAAGGTGACACGGACCCCTATGGCTACACCTTC.

This clonotype has just one count. The chain employs TRBV6-6 and TRBJ1-1, with unresolved D. Germline values: CDR1 MNHNY, CDR2 SVGAGI (reference sequence). The V end lost 2 bases, the J end lost 6 bases, and 7 bases lay between the germline ends. There are 12 residues in the CDR3. The CDR3 nucleotides are TGTGCCAGCAGTTACATCAGTTCTGAAGCTTTCTTT. Translation gives CASSYISSEAFF.